This T cell receptor beta chain derives from a study of OX40 agonist ivuxolimab in advanced cancers. In the study overall: The study gave patients intravenous ivuxolimab at 0.01 to 10 mg/kg every 2 weeks. Participants averaged 60 years of age (range roughly 23 to 90) and were roughly 80% male. Regarding the study as a whole: It was not determined which antigens were specifically recognized by the peripheral T cells that had undergone clonal expansion. Clones of CD4+ and CD8+ blood T cells grew by week 6 at doses of 0.1 to 3.0 mg/kg.

As for this clone: The antigen is not known. This specimen includes other DNA sequences encoding the same CDR3.

Measured with immunoSEQ multiplex PCR; TCRdb has only the in-frame clones, and not every one. The table has some 70,000 clones, approximately 91% seen once; the top ten hold 2.2%. The germline CDR1 and CDR2 sequences are SGHDT and YYEEEE. V dropped 3 bases and J dropped 5 bases, with 14 bases sitting between them. This CDR3 is 14 amino acids long. The sample was CD4+ or CD8+ T cells sorted from blood, taken in a trial of the OX40 agonist ivuxolimab. This TCR was recovered from an adult with an advanced solid tumor such as melanoma, head and neck, liver or kidney cancer. The rearrangement links TRBV5-6 to TRBJ1-2; D might be TRBD1 (6 bases). CDR3 in amino acids: CASSSTGRGYGYTF. The CDR3 nucleotides read TGTGCCAGCAGCTCAACAGGGAGGGGATATGGCTACACCTTC.